These 22 T cell receptor beta chains share one sample of origin, sequenced in a study of T cells expressing NK-cell markers. TCRdb re-called the 5' RACE reads and shows each CDR3 protein once, DNA omitted. This sample's clone table lists some 500,000 distinct CDR3 sequences. The sample taken for sequencing was blood T cells: a sorted CD56 or NKG2C T cell subset, CD4+ or CD8+ T cells, or bulk PBMC T cells (not recorded which). The receptors were gathered from a woman in her forties or fifties in good health.

V usage is TRBV20-1 and J usage is TRBJ2-4. This CDR3 is 13 amino acids long. The germline V gene has CDR1 DFQATT and CDR2 SNEGSKA (reference sequence). CDR3: CSASLLAKNIQYF.

This CDR3 reads CAISLHGTSRDGETQYF. The chain has TRBV10-3 and TRBJ2-5; TCRdb's D call of TRBD2 is untestable without DNA. CDR1 ENHRY and CDR2 SYGVKD come from the germline V gene. CDR3 size: 17 residues.

This sequence joins TRBV24-1 and TRBJ2-3. The CDR3 is 14 residues long. In germline, CDR1 is KGHDR, CDR2 SFDVKD. The CDR3 here is CATSRPGAPDTQYF.

The chain joins TRBV12-3 or TRBV12-4 to TRBJ2-1; TCRdb outputs TRBD2, but without DNA this stays unchecked. This CDR3 spans 13 amino acids. CDR3 protein: CASGFRGSNEQFF.

The chain links TRBV9 to TRBJ1-2; TCRdb's assignment of TRBD1 cannot be checked, as there is no DNA. The CDR3 contains 14 residues. Germline CDR1 is SGDLS and CDR2 is YYNGEE. CDR3 protein: CASSEDRPNYGYTF.

The chain links TRBV20-1 to TRBJ2-5; TCRdb's assignment of TRBD1 cannot be checked, as there is no DNA. This CDR3 contains 14 residues. Germline-derived CDR1 and CDR2 are DFQATT and SNEGSKA (reference sequence). The CDR3 reads CSARGSQIQETQYF.

This chain uses TRBV7-9 with TRBJ2-1; TCRdb returns TRBD2, unconfirmable since there is no DNA. The CDR3 extends over 20 amino acids. Germline-derived CDR1 and CDR2 are SEHNR and FQNEAQ (reference sequence). CDR3 sequence reads: CASSPHTGTSGQKSYNEQFF.

The V gene is TRBV12-3 or TRBV12-4, the J gene TRBJ1-4; TCRdb outputs TRBD1, but without DNA this stays unchecked. The CDR3 runs to 15 residues. CDR3 region: CASSLGRGWNEKLFF.

The chain combines TRBV5-5 with TRBJ2-4; no DNA is available, so the TRBD1 call from TCRdb remains unchecked. CDR3 size: 16 residues. Germline CDR1 is SGHKS and CDR2 is YYEKEE (reference sequence). Here the CDR3 reads CASSSDPGQRKNIQYF.

The rearrangement links TRBV18 to TRBJ2-1; lacking DNA, the TRBD1 call made by TCRdb goes unchecked. Per the germline V gene, CDR1 is KGHSH and CDR2 is LQKENI. The CDR3 is 18 amino acids. The CDR3 reads CASSPLRRGADYTNEQFF.

V gene TRBV6-6 combines with J gene TRBJ1-2; TCRdb gives TRBD1 as the D gene, but with no DNA this cannot be confirmed. This CDR3 region has 13 residues. CDR1 is MNHNY, CDR2 SVGAGI, per germline (reference sequence). CDR3 sequence: CASSPGQHYGYTF.

The chain employs TRBV10-3 and TRBJ2-3; the D call of TRBD2 rests on TCRdb alone, since no DNA is present to check it. Germline assignment: CDR1 ENHRY and CDR2 SYGVKD. CDR3 length equals 12 residues. CDR3 amino acids: CAITALTDTQYF.

The chain recombines TRBV5-1 with TRBJ1-2; the TRBD1 assignment by TCRdb is unverifiable without DNA. Germline values: CDR1 SGHRS, CDR2 YFSETQ. This CDR3 region has 17 residues. The CDR3 here is CASSLVPLDRRRDGYTF. The whole variable domain, remainder taken from reference TRBV5-1 and TRBJ1-2, is KAGVTQTPRYLIKTRGQQVTLSCSPISGHRSVSWYQQTPGQGLQFLFEYFSETQRNKGNFPGRFSGRQFSNSRSEMNVSTLELGDSALYLCASSLVPLDRRRDGYTFGSGTRLTVV.

The chain recombines TRBV5-1 with TRBJ2-5; the D gene TCRdb calls, TRBD1, cannot be checked with no DNA. The CDR3 runs 15 residues. The germline V gene encodes CDR1 SGHRS and CDR2 YFSETQ. The CDR3 loop reads CASSLVRGFQETQYF.

The V and J genes are TRBV12-3 or TRBV12-4 and TRBJ1-5. This CDR3 has 14 amino acids. This CDR3 reads CASSPSARGQPQHF.

CDR3: CSANRDVREKLFF. The chain has TRBV20-1 and TRBJ1-4; TCRdb's D call, TRBD1, is unchecked because there is no DNA. Germline V CDR1 and CDR2: DFQATT, SNEGSKA (reference sequence). The CDR3 totals 13 residues.

V is TRBV2 and J is TRBJ1-1; TCRdb outputs TRBD1, but without DNA this stays unchecked. The length of the CDR3 is 16 residues. Germline V gene lookup returns CDR1 SNHLY and CDR2 FYNNEI. The CDR3 loop reads CASSDSFGRSGTEAFF.

The chain uses TRBV14 and TRBJ2-1; TCRdb's D gene call, TRBD2, goes unchecked for lack of DNA. CDR3 length: 16 amino acids. From germline, CDR1 is SGHDN and CDR2 FVKESK. The CDR3 loop is CASSPTQAGAYNEQFF.

J is TRBJ2-3 and V is TRBV7-9; checking the TCRdb D call of TRBD2 is not possible without DNA. CDR3 length equals 13 residues. The germline V gene encodes CDR1 SEHNR and CDR2 FQNEAQ (reference sequence). CDR3 loop: CASSFGLAGERYF.

V is TRBV27 and J is TRBJ2-3. The CDR3 sequence is 15 residues long. Looked up from germline, CDR1 is MNHEY and CDR2 is SMNVEV (reference sequence). CDR3 amino acids: CASSFTTQRTDTQYF.

The chain is built from TRBV20-1 and TRBJ2-5. The CDR3 covers 16 residues. CDR1 and CDR2 from the germline V gene are DFQATT and SNEGSKA (reference sequence). This chain's CDR3 is CSARDVHGGDWETQYF.

The chain uses TRBV6-1 and TRBJ2-3. Looked up from germline, CDR1 is MNHNS and CDR2 is SASEGT. The length of the CDR3 is 11 residues. The CDR3 sequence: CASRFTDTQYF.